This T cell receptor beta chain was sequenced in a study of vaccination and CD4 T cells after COVID-19. Study-wide context: Collection of post-COVID samples occurred a median 101 days after diagnosis, spanning a range of 35 to 161. The study, taken as a whole, reports: Spike mono-reactivity was the property of 304 of 307 vaccine-specific clones in convalescent patients.

Concerning this clonotype itself: Its antigen is unknown.

Treatment reported: roughly 11-day PBMC culture with coronavirus spike peptide pools or control peptides (ViraFEST assay). Collection of the unexposed donor's CD4+ T cells took place before the COVID-19 pandemic (2011-2018). ViraFEST sequenced TCRs after peptide-pool expansion of antigen-specific T cells. Researchers used the Oncomine TCR Beta short-read assay to sequence DNA from cultured CD4+ T cells. TCRdb passed the PCR reads through MiXCR, listing each CDR3 protein once. The sample consists of fewer than 2,500 distinct CDR3 sequences, roughly 65% of them appearing once. The sample was CD4+ T cells from blood, cultured in vitro. The TCR sequence derives from a human donor in good health.

CDR3 in DNA: TGTGCCAGCAGTGAAGCTGGGGGAGGGTACGAGCAGTACTTC. It encodes CASSEAGGGYEQYF. The chain carries TRBV6-1 and TRBJ2-7; 7 bases are shared with TRBD2. Germline CDR1 and CDR2: MNHNS and SASEGT. CDR3 length equals 14 residues. Losses at the gene ends were 0 bases for V and 4 bases for J; bases not matched to a gene: 3.